Listed below are T cell receptor beta chains from one sample, sequenced in a study of blood T cell repertoires in COVID-19. TCRdb keeps only in-frame clones here, not all; method: immunoSEQ multiplex PCR. The data contain fewer than 50,000 clones, around four fifths of them singletons. Sequenced input: peripheral blood. Receptors originate from a man older than 75 with active or convalescent COVID-19. CDR3s include the opening cysteine and the closing phenylalanine or tryptophan. Fields, in order: CDR3 protein, V gene, clone size, J gene. Clone size, where shown, is once, few, many, or a class for clones that have expanded.

CASSTNPGGDTQYF TRBV5-1 . TRBJ2-3
CASSRPESYEQYF TRBV18 . TRBJ2-7
CATSRDSFPNEQFF TRBV19 . TRBJ2-1
CASSQGGGSTEAFF TRBV3-1/TRBV3-2 . TRBJ1-1
CASSPGTGDNSPLHF TRBV5-6 . TRBJ1-6
CATSHREGPEDTQYF TRBV24-1 . TRBJ2-3
CASRRYFLGGVMNTEAFF TRBV7-2 . TRBJ1-1
CASSLGLAGHYNEQFF TRBV13 . TRBJ2-1
CASSQLGLNTGELFF TRBV4-1 . TRBJ2-2
CASRGTSGNNEQFF TRBV25-1 once TRBJ2-1
CSVEEGGGLPYEQYF TRBV29-1 . TRBJ2-7
CASSSRGAKDTGELFF TRBV11-3 . TRBJ2-2
CATSALGQGSGYTF TRBV24-1 . TRBJ1-2
CASSSPGKPNQPQHF TRBV27 . TRBJ1-5
CASSPTGQGATEAFF TRBV18 . TRBJ1-1
CASSDSGQGRGKDTEAFF TRBV25-1 . TRBJ1-1
CAISESSEINGYTF TRBV10-3 . TRBJ1-2
CASSQEPVDGYTF TRBV4-2 . TRBJ1-2
CASSEAGWGDTQYF TRBV6-1 . TRBJ2-3
CASRTGGTTDTQYF TRBV28 . TRBJ2-3
CASSATGPNYNEQFF TRBV2 once TRBJ2-1
CASSEAGAGSYTF TRBV6-1 . TRBJ1-2
CASSQELAYEQYF TRBV4-1 . TRBJ2-7
CASSSYQETQYF TRBV7-2 . TRBJ2-5
CASSPGLASTDTQYF TRBV7-2 . TRBJ2-3
CSVEALLAGVNEQFF TRBV29-1 . TRBJ2-1
CASSFPRDSPSYEQYF TRBV9 . TRBJ2-7
CATRSGEAYEQYF TRBV10-3 . TRBJ2-7
CASTLSSYGYTF TRBV7-9 . TRBJ1-2
CASSVSSYEQYF TRBV7-8 . TRBJ2-7
CASSYSGQTYEQYF TRBV6-2/TRBV6-3 few TRBJ2-7
CATAPGGSVETQYF TRBV19 once TRBJ2-5
CASSYRPGDTIYF TRBV6-5 . TRBJ1-3
CASRISGSTDTQYF TRBV6-5 . TRBJ2-3
CASSPTGGATGELFF TRBV11-3 few TRBJ2-2
CASSLTADTEAFF TRBV5-1 few TRBJ1-1
CASSPSGDRGPEKLFF TRBV14 few TRBJ1-4
CASSEAGVNSPLHF TRBV25-1 . TRBJ1-6
CASSSGLSNQPQHF TRBV7-9 . TRBJ1-5
CASSLTGGDSPLHF TRBV11-2 once TRBJ1-6
CASSIAPVGAGGDEQYF TRBV19 . TRBJ2-7
CASSKRQGVSYEQYF TRBV6-2/TRBV6-3 . TRBJ2-7
CASREGVINQPQHF TRBV19 . TRBJ1-5
CASSFTGSQGSNQPQHF TRBV7-2 . TRBJ1-5
CAWNYRGRSYGYTF TRBV30 . TRBJ1-2
CASSLEGGPRTDTQYF TRBV3-1/TRBV3-2 once TRBJ2-3
CATLGTVISNQPQHF TRBV19 . TRBJ1-5
CASSQVMRENTGELFF TRBV4-2 . TRBJ2-2
CASSPALASNEQFF TRBV7-3 . TRBJ2-1
CASSNQADTQYF TRBV19 few TRBJ2-3
CASSQGTGLAGIIQYF TRBV7-6 . TRBJ2-4
CASSTNIYGYTF TRBV19 . TRBJ1-2
CASSWGQRDQPQHF TRBV7-9 few TRBJ1-5
CASSLSTYNSPLHF TRBV28 . TRBJ1-6
CASSLTGGRTEAFF TRBV7-9 . TRBJ1-1
CASSAVRTTGNTIYF TRBV2 . TRBJ1-3
CASSQDQRGAGPDTQYF TRBV3-1/TRBV3-2 . TRBJ2-3
CASSLVGQGSEQYF TRBV7-9 medium-sized TRBJ2-7
CSVELPTSGSSEQFF TRBV29-1 . TRBJ2-1